This T cell receptor (beta chain) derives from a study of cytomegalovirus exposure and HLA in healthy donors. Overall study results and limits: Cytomegalovirus-associated status was assigned to approximately 160 TCR beta chains.

PCR used 60 Vbeta primers and 13 Jbeta primers. Clones were read by immunoSEQ multiplex PCR, and TCRdb kept only the in-frame ones, dropping some. The sample has around 130,000 clones; the top ten hold 1.5% to 1.7%. Germline CDR1 is SNHLY and CDR2 is FYNNEI. CDR3 length equals 14 residues. As concerns this clone: Its antigen is unknown. Sequence at one end of the junction differs from germline and may be a read error.

Sequences were obtained from PBMCs. The clonotype comes from a woman in her thirties or forties in good health and CMV-seronegative. The chain uses TRBV2 and TRBJ2-1, with D possibly TRBD1 on 5 matching bases. The CDR3 here is CASSEEKGSDVRIF. The DNA of the CDR3 is TGTGCCAGCAGTGAAGAGAAGGGGTCCGATGTTAGAATCTTC.